This entry lists 21 T cell receptor beta chains sequenced from one sample in a study of blood T cells in healthy people across ages. Next came a second PCR, run for about 7 to 12 cycles, which used a sample-barcoded 5' primer along with a J-beta primer mix. TCRdb reanalysed the 5' RACE reads using MiXCR and keeps one entry per CDR3 protein. The sample lists about 1.8 million distinct CDR3 sequences, about 50% occurring once. The sample taken for sequencing was blood. Receptors originate from a middle-aged woman in good health.

V is TRBV20-1 and J is TRBJ2-3; 12 nucleotides line up with TRBD2. Germline V gene data show CDR1 as DFQATT and CDR2 as SNEGSKA (reference sequence). The CDR3 is 16 residues long. Unmatched junction bases numbered 12, after V lost 5 bases and J lost 6 bases. Here the CDR3 DNA reads TGCAGTGCTTCACCGCTAGCGGGGGGGCGTGGCGATACGCAGTATTTT. Protein sequence: CSASPLAGGRGDTQYF.

In its sample, this clonotype was seen a few times. The rearrangement links TRBV15 to TRBJ2-7, with 12 bases fitting TRBD1. Germline V CDR1 and CDR2: LNHNV, YYDKDF (reference sequence). The CDR3 consists of 15 residues. The V segment lost 6 bases and the J segment 0 bases; nucleotides outside the gene matches: 3. The CDR3 is CATRRDRGLSYEQYF. In DNA form, the CDR3 reads TGTGCCACCAGAAGGGACAGGGGGCTCTCCTACGAGCAGTACTTC.

The DNA for the CDR3 is TGTGCCAGCAGCGCCGGGACAGTCTCTTCACCCCTCCACTTT. It is translated as CASSAGTVSSPLHF. The J gene is TRBJ1-6, the V gene TRBV9; 7 nucleotides line up with TRBD1. CDR1 and CDR2 from the germline V gene are SGDLS and YYNGEE. Trimming took 3 bases from V and 9 from J; bases not matched to a gene: 6. The CDR3 loop spans 14 amino acids.

The V gene is TRBV29-1, the J gene TRBJ1-1, with TRBD1 as a possible D gene (6 bases). Trimming stripped 1 base from V and 6 bases from J, with 12 bases between. This CDR3 is built from 13 residues. Germline CDR1 SQVTM, CDR2 ANQGSEA. The CDR3 region is CSVEGSQGSEAFF. CDR3 DNA: TGCAGCGTTGAAGGTAGTCAGGGGTCTGAAGCTTTCTTT.

This clonotype came up a few times. The chain uses TRBV6-2 or TRBV6-3 and TRBJ1-2; tentative D call: TRBD1 (5 bases). The CDR3 is 14 residues long. Germline values: CDR1 MNHEY, CDR2 SVGEGT. Trimming removed 5 bases from V and 4 bases from J, with 14 bases in between. The CDR3 bases are TGTGCCAGCAGTGATCCGGGACGGTCCTATGGCTACACCTTC. Protein: CASSDPGRSYGYTF.

The rearrangement uses TRBV10-3 and TRBJ2-5; 8 positions match TRBD1. Germline trimming cut 7 bases from V and 3 bases from J; bases unmatched to any gene: 7. Germline values: CDR1 ENHRY, CDR2 SYGVKD. The CDR3 sequence is 14 residues long. Here the CDR3 reads CAIKSGTGEETQYF. The CDR3 DNA reads TGTGCCATCAAATCCGGGACAGGAGAAGAGACCCAGTACTTC.

This rearrangement joins TRBV7-8 to TRBJ2-1; 11 nucleotides line up with TRBD2. The CDR3 consists of 16 residues. Germline lookup yields CDR1 SGHVS and CDR2 FQNEAQ. The V gene end was trimmed by 5 bases and the J gene end by 4 bases; junction bases not matched to a gene: 7. The CDR3 sequence is CASSTPSGGLYNEQFF. For the CDR3, the DNA is TGTGCCAGCAGCACCCCTAGCGGGGGGCTTTACAATGAGCAGTTCTTC.

The chain is built from TRBV7-2 and TRBJ1-2; D remains ambiguous. V lost 5 bases to trimming and J lost 4 bases, with 11 bases between them. This CDR3 comprises 13 residues. Germline-derived CDR1 and CDR2 are SGHTA and FQGNSA. The CDR3 reads CASSQPGVYGYTF. The CDR3 DNA sequence: TGTGCCAGCAGCCAACCGGGAGTCTATGGCTACACCTTC.

J is TRBJ1-1 and V is TRBV19; D is unclear. The CDR3 has 15 residues. Germline V gives CDR1 LNHDA, CDR2 SQIVND (reference sequence). Trimming took 0 bases from V and 5 from J, leaving 13 bases between them. CDR3 in DNA: TGTGCCAGTAGTATAGATCAACCGGCAGGTACTGAAGCTTTCTTT. This gives the protein CASSIDQPAGTEAFF.

The V gene is TRBV6-2 or TRBV6-3, the J gene TRBJ2-1, with a weak D call TRBD1 (6 bases). Trimming shortened V by 2 bases and J by 10 bases, and 15 bases separated the two germline ends. Germline CDR1 and CDR2: MNHEY and SVGEGT. CDR3 length equals 14 residues. Here the CDR3 DNA reads TGTGCCAGCAGTTACGTACAGGGAATTAGGGAGCAGTTCTTC. It specifies CASSYVQGIREQFF.

This clonotype showed up just once. The V and J genes are TRBV10-3 and TRBJ2-1; D assignment may be TRBD1 or TRBD2 (6 bases each). This CDR3 is 14 amino acids long. V was clipped by 6 bases and J by 7 bases, with 16 bases between them. Per germline, CDR1 ENHRY and CDR2 SYGVKD. This CDR3 reads CAIRDSPRGNEQFF. CDR3 nucleotide sequence: TGTGCCATCAGGGACAGCCCTCGGGGGAATGAGCAGTTCTTC.

The rearrangement joins TRBV28 to TRBJ2-1, with D maybe TRBD1 (5 bases). Looked up from germline, CDR1 is MDHEN and CDR2 is SYDVKM. The ends were cut back, 7 bases at V and 0 bases at J, with 16 bases in the middle. The CDR3 totals 16 residues. Here the CDR3 DNA reads TGTGCCAGCACTGTAATCCAGGGAACCTCCTACAATGAGCAGTTCTTC. This gives the protein CASTVIQGTSYNEQFF.

The V and J genes are TRBV18 and TRBJ2-3, with D perhaps TRBD1 (5 bases). The V end lost 3 bases, the J end lost 6 bases, and 16 bases lay between the germline ends. In germline, CDR1 is KGHSH, CDR2 LQKENI. The CDR3 is 15 amino acids. The CDR3 is CASSPGHPLADTQYF. The DNA for the CDR3 is TGTGCCAGCTCACCGGGGCACCCGTTGGCGGATACGCAGTATTTT.

For this clonotype: Just one base apart from a much larger clone, this may be a read error. V usage is TRBV20-1 and J usage is TRBJ1-2, with D perhaps TRBD1 (6 bases). The CDR3 has 17 residues. V lost 5 bases to trimming and J lost 0 bases, with 22 bases between them. Per the germline V gene, CDR1 is DFQATT and CDR2 is SNEGSKA (reference sequence). The CDR3 sequence: CSAPRAEWTATNYGYTF. The DNA of the CDR3 is TGCAGTGCTCCTAGGGCGGAATGGACAGCTACTAACTATGGCTACACCTTC.

This sequence joins TRBV29-1 and TRBJ2-1; 11 positions match TRBD2. Germline V CDR1 and CDR2: SQVTM, ANQGSEA. The CDR3 sequence is 17 residues long. V shed 1 base, J shed 2 bases, and the junction held 7 bases outside the gene matches. The CDR3 DNA reads TGCAGCGTTGAAGGGGCTAGCGGGGGGTTACCCTACAATGAGCAGTTCTTC. This codes for CSVEGASGGLPYNEQFF.

This clonotype was seen a few times. DNA for the CDR3: TGTGCCAGCAGCTCGGAGGTAGCTCGGGAGACCCAGTACTTC. It translates to CASSSEVARETQYF. The chain employs TRBV25-1 and TRBJ2-5, with D maybe TRBD2 (5 bases). CDR3 length equals 14 residues. V dropped 6 bases and J dropped 5 bases, with 16 bases sitting between them. Germline CDR1 reads MGHDK; CDR2 reads SYGVNS. The full variable domain, in which reference TRBV25-1 and TRBJ2-5 provide the parts outside the CDR3, is EADIYQTPRYLVIGTGKKITLECSQTMGHDKMYWYQQDPGMELHLIHYSYGVNSTEKGDLSSESTVSRIRTEHFPLTLESARPSHTSQYLCASSSEVARETQYFGPGTRLLVL.

This clonotype has a handful of counts. The rearrangement joins TRBV20-1 to TRBJ2-3; D ambiguous. CDR3 size: 13 residues. Germline CDR1 DFQATT, CDR2 SNEGSKA (reference sequence). CDR3 DNA: TGCAGCTCTACATACTACGACACAGATACGCAGTATTTT. It specifies CSSTYYDTDTQYF.

As concerns this clonotype: The junction shows a germline mismatch at one end, possibly a read error. V usage is TRBV7-7 and J usage is TRBJ2-4, with D possibly matching TRBD2 (6 bases). This CDR3 is built from 14 residues. Germline V gene lookup returns CDR1 SSHAT and CDR2 FNYEAQ (reference sequence). CDR3 sequence reads: CASSLAFGSREQYF. The CDR3, as DNA: TGTGCTAGCAGCTTAGCGTTCGGGTCCCGGGAGCAGTACTTC.

The chain links TRBV11-2 to TRBJ2-1, with 8 bases identical to TRBD2. The CDR3 covers 15 residues. Germline V lookup: CDR1 SGHAT, CDR2 FQNNGV. V gave up 4 bases and J gave up 3 bases; unmatched junction bases: 5. DNA of the CDR3: TGTGCCAGCAGCTCCATAGCGGGGCGCTACAATGAGCAGTTCTTC. Protein sequence: CASSSIAGRYNEQFF.

The chain is built from TRBV5-1 and TRBJ2-1; 9 nucleotides align to TRBD2. CDR1 is SGHRS, CDR2 YFSETQ, per germline. The CDR3 has 15 residues. Trimming cost V 4 bases and J 9 bases; bases outside gene matches: 11. The CDR3 DNA reads TGCGCCAGCAGCGCGCGTAGCGGGGGCTTCCCTGAGCAGTTCTTC. Translating gives CASSARSGGFPEQFF.

The V and J genes are TRBV5-1 and TRBJ1-2; the match to TRBD1 covers 11 bases. Germline V CDR1 and CDR2: SGHRS, YFSETQ. This CDR3 region has 19 residues. Losses at the gene ends were 4 bases for V and 3 bases for J; bases not matched to a gene: 17. The CDR3 region is CASSARSPGQGVMDYGYTF. DNA of the CDR3: TGCGCCAGCAGCGCGAGATCTCCGGGACAGGGGGTGATGGACTATGGCTACACCTTC.